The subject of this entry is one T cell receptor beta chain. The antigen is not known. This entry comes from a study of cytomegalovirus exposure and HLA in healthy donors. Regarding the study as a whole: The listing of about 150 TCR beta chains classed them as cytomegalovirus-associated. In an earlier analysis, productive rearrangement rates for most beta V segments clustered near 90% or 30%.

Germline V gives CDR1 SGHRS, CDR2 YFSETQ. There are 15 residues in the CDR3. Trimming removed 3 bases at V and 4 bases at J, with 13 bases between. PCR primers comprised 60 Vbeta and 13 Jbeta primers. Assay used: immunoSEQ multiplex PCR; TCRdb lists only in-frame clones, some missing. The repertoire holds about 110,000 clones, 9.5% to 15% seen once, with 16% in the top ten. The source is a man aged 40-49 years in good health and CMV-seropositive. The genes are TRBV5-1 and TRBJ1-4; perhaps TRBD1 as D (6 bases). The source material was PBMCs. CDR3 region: CASSSADSLNEKLFF. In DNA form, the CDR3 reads TGCGCCAGCAGCTCGGCGGACAGCCTTAATGAAAAACTGTTTTTT.